This TCR beta chain was sequenced in a study of cytomegalovirus exposure and HLA in healthy donors (TCRdb year 2017). Background for the entire study: In an earlier analysis of about 560 of the donors, 250 to 300 Gb of sequence data and some 100 million unique TCR beta sequences from roughly 180 million T cells were reported. An early release covering around 630 HLA-typed donors comprised approximately 290 gigabases of sequencing data and around 80 million unique TCR sequences. Of the 300 to 500 genotyped donors, 81% were placed in the genetic ancestry cluster associated with self-reported Caucasian donors. The aim of the study was to test whether cataloging public T cell receptors could identify signatures of past pathogen exposure. The study profiled the T cell repertoires of fewer than 850 subjects by immunosequencing and related them to cytomegalovirus serostatus. In addition to the first cohort of 666 subjects, a separate validation cohort of 120 different subjects was used. To predict cytomegalovirus infection status, the study brought together high-throughput TCR immunosequencing, statistical association of individual TCRs with disease status, and machine learning. A later analysis re-examined previously published TCR beta repertoires from more than 650 donors and added high-resolution HLA genotyping to investigate patterns of TCR occurrence. In the later analysis, no new phenotypic data were used to find candidate immune exposures; instead, reliance was placed on TCR beta sequences and their occurrence across donors. To decide whether each TCR beta V gene segment behaved as functional or pseudogenic, an earlier analysis of 587 of the donors relied on high-throughput TCR beta sequencing. Donor age, sex, ethnicity and CMV serostatus were compiled alongside the repertoire data. In a later genetic analysis, genome-wide SNP genotypes for about 55% of the roughly 700 donors were used, and that subset was treated as a discovery cohort. Every repertoire in the discovery cohort had been generated on one and the same sequencing platform. HLA typing included class I and class II loci at four-digit resolution. Typing coverage varied by locus: about 629-640 donors for A, B, C, DRB1 and DQB1; roughly 560 for DQA1; around 570 for DPA1; some 470 for DPB1. Because of strong linkage in the cohort, roughly five DR-DQ haplotypes were treated as single units for association and clustering. On average, roughly 250,000 unique TCR beta nucleotide sequences were sequenced per donor among 350 to 400 genotyped donors of the cohort, with 15% to 20% of those sequences being non-productive.

Study-wide conclusions, independent of this receptor: Cytomegalovirus status was reported to be diagnosed by the classifier with high specificity and sensitivity in both the original and validation cohorts. Because HLA typing was unavailable for some donors at each locus, only the typed subset was used in association tests. According to a later analysis, most CMV-associated TCR beta chains appeared to be HLA-restricted, and the HLA associations seemed to be driven largely by CMV exposure. A later analysis found that HLA-associated TCR beta chains were more clonally expanded and had lower generation probabilities than equally common non-associated chains. In a later analysis, TCR association rates were found to vary across HLA loci, with the most associated TCRs seen for DRB1 alleles and the fewest for HLA-C alleles. A further reported finding was that TCR beta sequences accurately predicted the HLA-A and HLA-B alleles for most subjects in the first cohort. The authors suggested that the approach could potentially be extended to other disease states and immunological phenotypes. Broadly in line with IMGT annotations, most TCR beta V segments showed up in productive rearrangements about 90% or about 30% of the time in an earlier analysis of under 700 of the donors. A later genetic analysis associated a missense DCLRE1C variant with V-gene and J-gene trimming of TCR beta chains, and an independent cohort replicated the association. A cluster of highly shared sequence variants was judged likely to be a technical artifact of the sequencing pipeline. A later analysis reported that several top co-occurrence clusters appeared linked to parvovirus B19, influenza, CMV and Epstein-Barr virus. Linkage disequilibrium might explain the correlated functional status among segregating V segments, but an unknown experimental factor could not be ruled out. Specific HLA alleles were associated with 15,000 to 20,000 TCR beta sequences at a false discovery rate of 0.05 in a later analysis. Because the 87-base-pair reads could not distinguish some IMGT-functional V segments, including TRBV6-2 and TRBV6-3, those segments were excluded. CMV serostatus was the only immune exposure information available for the cohort. Because counts were too low, roughly 17 rarely observed V segments, including chromosome 9 orphons, were left out of the earlier analysis of several hundred of the donors. While some public TCRs were present in many individuals, most TCR sequences turned up only very rarely across donors. Only TCR beta chains were sequenced in this cohort, and the absence of alpha or paired-chain data limited detectable features. Assigning TCR associations to individual alleles was difficult when HLA alleles, especially DR and DQ, strongly co-occurred. The study listed 164 TCR beta chains as associated with cytomegalovirus. According to a later genetic analysis, donors in an Asian-associated ancestry cluster had fewer N-insertions in productive TCRs than the approximately 650-donor mean. The presence/absence analyses assumed that sequencing depth was roughly uniform across donors, and that assumption may not be true. Three of the identified cytomegalovirus-associated TCR beta chains were confirmed in vitro to be specific for cytomegalovirus antigens.

On this clone itself: The antigen it recognizes is unknown. There are no base qualities to consult, and no much larger clone falls within one base.

The cohort was made up of 666 healthy bone marrow donors. At the time of sampling, every cohort member was nominally healthy, though immune exposures that went unrecorded were likely present. The donor was CMV seropositive and belonged to the group of about 290 seropositive cohort members. Every donor gave a peripheral blood sample, and the peripheral blood mononuclear cells from that sample were used for TCR beta sequencing. Genomic DNA was extracted from the blood cell samples with the Qiagen DNeasy Blood Extraction Kit. There are 14 amino acids in the CDR3, from cysteine to phenylalanine inclusive. The read is trimmed to its CDR3 DNA, 42 bases read in frame from base 1. CDR1 and CDR2 (SGHAT, FQNNGV) derive from the germline V gene. V loses 5 bases of germline sequence and J loses 4 bases, and the interval between the two ends is 11 bases. Library creation used the immunoSEQ multiplex PCR assay. A mixture of 60 forward primers for TCR Vbeta segments and 13 reverse primers for TCR Jbeta segments was used in the multiplex PCR. A multiplex PCR assay on genomic DNA amplified the CDR3 region of rearranged TCR beta genes. The Illumina HiSeq System was used to sequence the amplified TCR beta libraries as 87-base-pair reads. Processing in the source paper ran as follows. A later analysis tallied 75 million to 95 million unique TCR beta chains across the 550 to 850 repertoires, and approximately 9.9 million of those chains were shared by two or more donors. To remove PCR and sequencing errors, raw reads were error-corrected and collapsed into unique sequences using a nearest-neighbor algorithm that merged closely related sequences. To assign V, D and J gene segments, CDR3 sequences were aligned to IMGT reference sequences. For a sequence to be retained, a match of at least six nucleotides to both a V gene segment and a J gene segment was required. Rearrangements were called productive when the CDR3 lacked stop codons and stayed in frame with V and J; all others were non-productive. CDR3 was defined according to IMGT convention as the region running from the second conserved V-encoded cysteine to the conserved J-encoded phenylalanine. The earlier analysis of 587 of the donors excluded sequences that lacked an unambiguous match to a single V gene segment. An earlier analysis of fewer than 750 of the donors called V segments functional above 56.7% productive rearrangements and segregating when the between-donor standard deviation exceeded 5%. A statistical classification framework was built for diagnosing cytomegalovirus status from the catalog of TCR beta chain sequences. In a later analysis, TCR nucleotide sequences were compared against IMGT/GENE-DB human TR gene sequences so that V and J genes could be assigned. A later analysis assigned CDR3 sequences and most-parsimonious VDJ recombination scenarios with the TCRdist pipeline. In a later analysis, each TCR beta chain was defined by its CDR3 amino acid sequence together with its V-gene family, and reads lacking a unique V-gene family were excluded. To address suspected cross-contamination and a sequencing artifact, a later analysis removed roughly 640 highly shared, low-generation-probability nucleotide sequences. In a later analysis, a clonal expansion index for each public chain was calculated from normalized within-repertoire ranks of inferred template counts. Generation probabilities in a later analysis came from a VDJ recombination model fitted to out-of-frame rearrangements, and those results were checked against IGoR. Hypergeometric tests were used in a later analysis to score TCR-TCR, TCR-HLA and TCR-CMV co-occurrence, with a repertoire-size bias correction applied to the TCR pairs. To estimate false discovery rates, a later analysis permuted the HLA or CMV assignments 20 times. A later analysis grouped co-occurring TCRs with DBSCAN, adding TCRdist sequence similarity when clustering within HLA-allele-positive subsets. For co-occurrence clustering, repertoires with fewer than 30,000 or more than 120,000 public chains were excluded, along with a handful of repertoires with anomalous nucleotide sharing. The immuneACCESS repertoire file appears here via TCRdb, limited to in-frame rearrangements. These files lack a portion of the clones; in checked studies, under half of the deficit traces to unresolved V genes, and the cause of the others is not known. V, J and clone size derive from that table, while D and trimming were established from the DNA sequence. The sample table lists about 130,000 clones, about 80% of them with a count of one. The ten largest make up around 3.5% of the sample.

The chain links TRBV11-2 with TRBJ1-4; TRBD1 is a possible D gene, resting on 5 matching bases. The sample consisted of PBMCs. The TCR comes from a woman aged 40 to 55 in good health and CMV-seropositive. The DNA sequence is given as TGTGCCAGCAGCACCCAGGGAATTAATGAAAAACTGTTTTTT. Translated, this is CASSTQGINEKLFF.